The clone carrying this T cell receptor (beta chain) was counted ten times or more. Time point defined: longitudinal time-point 1 (baseline). Preparation of the unsorted libraries drew on 2 million PBMCs stored at -80 C. This entry comes from a study of neurological immune-mediated disorders. 5'RACE generated cDNA with 10-nucleotide random UMIs. One entry per CDR3 protein, called by TCRdb with MiXCR from the 5' RACE reads. The table includes around 49,000 distinct CDR3 sequences, about 9% detected once. The CDR3 sequence is 15 residues long. The V and J ends lost 6 bases and 6 bases respectively, with 18 bases between them. CDR1 and CDR2 from the germline V gene are SNHLY and FYNNEI.

The sequence was obtained from a woman between 40 and 50 years old in good health. Sequencing input: PBMCs. This rearrangement joins TRBV2 to TRBJ2-4, with D possibly matching TRBD2 (7 bases). The CDR3 sequence: CASRGERGGPNIQYF. The CDR3 coding sequence is TGTGCCAGCAGGGGAGAGAGGGGGGGCCCAAACATTCAGTACTTC. The whole variable domain, filled in from reference TRBV2 and TRBJ2-4, reads EPEVTQTPSHQVTQMGQEVILRCVPISNHLYFYWYRQILGQKVEFLVSFYNNEISEKSEIFDDQFSVERPDGSNFTLKIRSTKLEDSAMYFCASRGERGGPNIQYFGAGTRLSVL.